Following are 21 T cell receptor beta chains from one sample sequenced in a study of blood T cell repertoires in COVID-19. Profiled with immunoSEQ multiplex PCR; TCRdb holds only in-frame clones, not every one. The sample consists of more than 200,000 clones, approximately 88% of them appearing once. Sequencing was performed on PBMCs or T cells enriched from blood (not recorded which). Every receptor here comes from a young woman who had been exposed to COVID-19.

V usage is TRBV9 and J usage is TRBJ1-2; the match to TRBD1 covers 8 bases. Germline CDR1 reads SGDLS; CDR2 reads YYNGEE. V dropped 4 bases and J dropped 2; count of bases not matched to a gene: 4. This CDR3 spans 14 amino acids. The CDR3 DNA reads TGTGCCAGCAGCACCGGGACAGGCAACTATGGCTACACCTTC. It yields the protein CASSTGTGNYGYTF. Based on the CDR3 plus reference TRBV9 and TRBJ1-2, the full variable domain is DSGVTQTPKHLITATGQRVTLRCSPRSGDLSVYWYQQSLDQGLQFLIQYYNGEERAKGNILERFSAQQFPDLHSELNLSSLELGDSALYFCASSTGTGNYGYTFGSGTRLTVV.

The chain is built from TRBV5-1 and TRBJ2-1; possibly TRBD2 for D (6 bases). The CDR3 is 15 residues long. Trimming left V 4 bases short and J 3 bases short, with 14 bases between. The germline V gene has CDR1 SGHRS and CDR2 YFSETQ. CDR3 DNA sequence: TGCGCCAGCAGCCAGGACTCGCGGGACTACAATGAGCAGTTCTTC. The encoded protein is CASSQDSRDYNEQFF.

The CDR3 DNA reads TGTGCCAGCAGTCCACTCGACAGCCTTTATCAGCCCCAGCATTTT. Translation gives CASSPLDSLYQPQHF. V is TRBV27 and J is TRBJ1-5, with D maybe TRBD1 (5 bases). V was shortened by 5 bases and J by 5 bases, with 16 bases between the two germline ends. The V gene's germline CDR1 is MNHEY and CDR2 SMNVEV (reference sequence). The CDR3 has 15 residues.

V gene TRBV28 combines with J gene TRBJ2-3; possibly TRBD1 for D (6 bases). This CDR3 is built from 14 residues. In germline, CDR1 is MDHEN, CDR2 SYDVKM. The germline V and J ends were trimmed by 5 bases and 0 bases, with 9 bases remaining between them. In DNA, the CDR3 is TGTGCCAGCAGTCGGACAGCCAGCACAGATACGCAGTATTTT. Protein: CASSRTASTDTQYF. Full variable domain (missing parts from reference TRBV28 and TRBJ2-3): DVKVTQSSRYLVKRTGEKVFLECVQDMDHENMFWYRQDPGLGLRLIYFSYDVKMKEKGDIPEGYSVSREKKERFSLILESASTNQTSMYLCASSRTASTDTQYFGPGTRLTVL.

This clone showed up just a few times. The CDR3 loop is CASNSGGTGTYEQYF. The CDR3 DNA is TGCGCCAGCAATAGCGGGGGCACGGGGACATACGAGCAGTACTTC. The V gene is TRBV10-1, the J gene TRBJ2-7; 9 nucleotides line up with TRBD2. V shed 7 bases, J shed 4 bases, and the junction held 11 bases outside the gene matches. This CDR3 has 15 residues. CDR1 and CDR2 (germline): WNHNN, SYGVQD (reference sequence).

The V and J genes are TRBV11-3 and TRBJ2-3, with TRBD1 matching over 10 bases. The CDR3 has 13 amino acids. V dropped 1 base and J dropped 9; count of bases not matched to a gene: 1. Germline CDR1 is SGHNT and CDR2 is YENEEA. In DNA form, the CDR3 reads TGTGCCAGCAGCTTAGGGACAGGGGGAACGCAGTATTTT. The encoded protein is CASSLGTGGTQYF.

The chain links TRBV5-1 to TRBJ1-6; 8 bases are shared with TRBD1. V gave up 4 bases and J gave up 9 bases; unmatched junction bases: 9. Germline V CDR1 and CDR2: SGHRS, YFSETQ. The CDR3 is 15 amino acids. CDR3 coding DNA: TGCGCCAGCAGCGCCTTTGGACAGGGCGGTTCACCCCTCCACTTT. This codes for CASSAFGQGGSPLHF. Full variable domain (outside the CDR3, taken from reference TRBV5-1 and TRBJ1-6): KAGVTQTPRYLIKTRGQQVTLSCSPISGHRSVSWYQQTPGQGLQFLFEYFSETQRNKGNFPGRFSGRQFSNSRSEMNVSTLELGDSALYLCASSAFGQGGSPLHFGNGTRLTVT.

This chain links TRBV6-5 with TRBJ2-2; TRBD2 matches 10 bases. CDR3 size: 14 residues. V shed 11 bases and J 4 bases; nucleotides not matched to a gene: 7. CDR1 and CDR2 from the germline V gene are MNHEY and SVGAGI. CDR3 in DNA: TGTGCCGCCCTAATAGCGGGAGGCACCGGGGAGCTGTTTTTT. Protein product: CAALIAGGTGELFF.

The V call is TRBV6-5, the J call TRBJ2-2; possibly TRBD1 for D (6 bases). Germline assignment: CDR1 MNHEY and CDR2 SVGAGI. The CDR3 contains 15 residues. V was pared by 5 bases and J by 3 bases, with 13 bases between. The CDR3 is CASSKPTGDTGELFF. The CDR3 DNA sequence: TGTGCCAGCAGTAAACCGACAGGAGACACCGGGGAGCTGTTTTTT.

This chain connects TRBV14 to TRBJ1-2, with D perhaps TRBD1 (6 bases). Trimming stripped 3 bases from V and 8 bases from J, with 10 bases between. CDR1 and CDR2 from the germline V gene are SGHDN and FVKESK. The CDR3 has 12 amino acids. CDR3 loop: CASSQGARGYTF. CDR3 nucleotide sequence: TGTGCCAGCAGCCAGGGGGCCAGAGGCTACACCTTC. Drawing the rest from reference TRBV14 and TRBJ1-2, the complete variable domain is EAGVTQFPSHSVIEKGQTVTLRCDPISGHDNLYWYRRVMGKEIKFLLHFVKESKQDESGMPNNRFLAERTGGTYSTLKVQPAELEDSGVYFCASSQGARGYTFGSGTRLTVV.

The chain joins TRBV4-2 to TRBJ2-2, with 11 bases aligning to TRBD2. This CDR3 contains 17 residues. CDR1 and CDR2 (germline): LGHNA, YNFKEQ. Trimming at V came to 0 bases and at J to 7 bases, leaving 7 bases not matched to a gene. This CDR3 reads CASSQDLGLAGGGELFF. CDR3 nucleotides: TGTGCCAGCAGCCAAGATTTGGGCCTAGCGGGAGGCGGGGAGCTGTTTTTT.

The chain carries TRBV5-4 and TRBJ2-7; 8 bases map to TRBD1. Germline V CDR1 and CDR2: SGHNT, YYREEE (reference sequence). Germline trimming cut 4 bases from V and 3 bases from J; bases unmatched to any gene: 6. The length of the CDR3 is 14 residues. The CDR3 nucleotides are TGTGCCAGCAGCCCCCGGACAGGGAACTACGAGCAGTACTTC. Its translation: CASSPRTGNYEQYF.

The chain combines TRBV3-1 (or the pseudogene TRBV3-2) with TRBJ2-1, with TRBD2 matching 10 bases. The ends lost 4 bases at V and 7 bases at J; junction bases unmatched: 13. This CDR3 is built from 17 residues. CDR1 LGHDT and CDR2 YNNKEL come from the germline V gene (reference sequence). The CDR3 here is CASSPRKAGGRVNEQFF. CDR3 nucleotides: TGTGCCAGCAGCCCGAGGAAAGCGGGAGGGCGGGTGAATGAGCAGTTCTTC.

To note about this clone: Relative to the germline gene, one junction end is altered; a read error may explain this. The chain combines TRBV7-7 with TRBJ2-3; D unclear. Germline V gene data show CDR1 as SSHAT and CDR2 as FNYEAQ (reference sequence). The CDR3 extends over 13 amino acids. CDR3 region: CASSFSSTDTQYF. For the CDR3, the DNA is TGTGCTAGCAGCTTCAGTAGCACAGATACGCAGTATTTT.

As for this clone: In the same sample, other DNA sequences code for this CDR3. The V call is TRBV6-5, the J call TRBJ1-2, with a tentative D call TRBD1 (5 bases). V lost 3 bases and J 4 bases, leaving 9 bases between the germline ends. From germline, CDR1 is MNHEY and CDR2 SVGAGI. This CDR3 is 13 amino acids long. The CDR3 DNA follows: TGTGCCAGCAGTTATGGGGGGGGCTATGGCTACACCTTC. Translating gives CASSYGGGYGYTF.

The V call is TRBV5-6, the J call TRBJ2-1, with no clear D. Per the germline V gene, CDR1 is SGHDT and CDR2 is YYEEEE. The V end lost 0 bases, the J end lost 13 bases, and 11 bases lay between the germline ends. This CDR3 has 12 amino acids. The CDR3 nucleotides are TGTGCCAGCAGCTTGGTTGGTGATCTACAGTTCTTC. Its translation is CASSLVGDLQFF.

V is TRBV5-6 and J is TRBJ1-2; 7 bases line up with TRBD1. The CDR3 consists of 15 residues. Trimming cost V 1 base and J 4 bases; bases outside gene matches: 7. Germline CDR1 is SGHDT and CDR2 is YYEEEE. The CDR3 region is CASSLWRQGGYGYTF. CDR3 sequence (DNA): TGTGCCAGCAGCTTGTGGAGACAGGGAGGCTATGGCTACACCTTC.

The chain combines TRBV29-1 with TRBJ2-1; weak D call: TRBD2 (5 bases). Trimming removed 0 bases from V and 7 bases from J, with 16 bases in between. The CDR3 sequence is 15 residues long. Germline values: CDR1 SQVTM, CDR2 ANQGSEA. CDR3 protein: CSVEDPRRTGNEQFF. The CDR3 DNA sequence: TGCAGCGTTGAAGACCCAAGACGAACGGGAAATGAGCAGTTCTTC.

The V gene is TRBV7-3, the J gene TRBJ2-3; D might be TRBD1 (6 bases). V lost 4 bases and J lost 3, with 11 bases in between. CDR3 length: 14 residues. Germline V gives CDR1 SGHTA, CDR2 FQGTGA. CDR3 region: CASSSLTGTDTQYF. CDR3 coding DNA: TGTGCCAGCAGCTCGCTGACAGGTACAGATACGCAGTATTTT.

This chain links TRBV27 with TRBJ2-2; 7 positions agree with TRBD2. Per the germline V gene, CDR1 is MNHEY and CDR2 is SMNVEV (reference sequence). V dropped 3 bases and J dropped 4; count of bases not matched to a gene: 8. The length of the CDR3 is 16 residues. The CDR3 nucleotides read TGTGCCAGCAGTTTGATGCGGGAGCCAACCACCGGGGAGCTGTTTTTT. Translating it yields CASSLMREPTTGELFF.

The sample holds one count of this clone. The chain recombines TRBV2 with TRBJ1-1; TRBD1 matches 9 bases. With V trimmed by 7 bases and J by 0 bases, 15 bases remained unmatched. The germline CDR1 and CDR2 sequences are SNHLY and FYNNEI. There are 18 residues in the CDR3. The CDR3 region has the DNA TGTGCCAGCACAAGCCGACTACAGGGGGCGGACTTGAACACTGAAGCTTTCTTT. It is translated as CASTSRLQGADLNTEAFF.